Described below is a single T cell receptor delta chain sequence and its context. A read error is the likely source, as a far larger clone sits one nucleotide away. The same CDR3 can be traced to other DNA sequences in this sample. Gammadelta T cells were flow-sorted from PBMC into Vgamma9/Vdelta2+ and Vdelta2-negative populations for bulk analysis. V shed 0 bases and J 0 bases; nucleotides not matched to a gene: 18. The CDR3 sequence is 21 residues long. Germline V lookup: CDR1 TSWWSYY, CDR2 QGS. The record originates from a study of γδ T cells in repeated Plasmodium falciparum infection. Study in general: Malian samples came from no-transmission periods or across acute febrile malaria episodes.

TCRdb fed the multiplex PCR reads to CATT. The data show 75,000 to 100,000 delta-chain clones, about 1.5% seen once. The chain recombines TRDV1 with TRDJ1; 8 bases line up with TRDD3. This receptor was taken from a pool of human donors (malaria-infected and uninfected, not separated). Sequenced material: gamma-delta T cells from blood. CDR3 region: CALGELSYDRWGTTYTDKLIF. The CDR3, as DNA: TGTGCTCTTGGGGAACTCTCCTACGATCGCTGGGGGACAACGTACACCGATAAACTCATCTTT.